These 17 T cell receptor beta chains were sequenced from one sample in a study of read filtering for tumor transcriptome and immune sequencing. The library was built from about 400 ng RNA with molecular barcoded adaptors for alpha/delta and beta/gamma chains. MiXCR, applied by TCRdb to the reads, yields one record per CDR3 protein. The repertoire holds 45,000 to 55,000 distinct CDR3 sequences, with roughly 19% as singletons. Sample: a population of CD138-negative cells sorted from bone marrow. The source of these receptors is a donor over 35 with multiple myeloma.

In its sample, this clonotype was seen many times. This chain connects TRBV2 to TRBJ1-5; 8 bases agree with TRBD1. From germline, CDR1 is SNHLY and CDR2 FYNNEI. The CDR3 consists of 16 residues. The V gene end was trimmed by 8 bases and the J gene end by 3 bases; junction bases not matched to a gene: 12. The CDR3 DNA reads TGTGCCAGCGCTCTGCTAGGACAGGGTAACAATCAGCCCCAGCATTTT. Its protein product is CASALLGQGNNQPQHF. Full variable domain (rest looked up from reference TRBV2 and TRBJ1-5): EPEVTQTPSHQVTQMGQEVILRCVPISNHLYFYWYRQILGQKVEFLVSFYNNEISEKSEIFDDQFSVERPDGSNFTLKIRSTKLEDSAMYFCASALLGQGNNQPQHFGDGTRLSIL.

Note on this clonotype: A far larger clone is only one base removed, so a read error is likely. The genes are TRBV7-9 and TRBJ1-1; D perhaps matches TRBD1 (6 bases). CDR3 length: 14 amino acids. Germline V gives CDR1 SEHNR, CDR2 FQNEAQ (reference sequence). The CDR3 DNA reads as TGTGCCAGCAGCGTATCCACAGGGTTTTCACCCCTCTACTTT. This translates into CASSVSTGFSPLYF. The full variable domain, its missing parts supplied by reference TRBV7-9 and TRBJ1-1, is DTGVSQNPRHKITKRGQNVTFRCDPISEHNRLYWYRQTLGQGPEFLTYFQNEAQLEKSRLLSDRFSAERPKGSFSTLEIQRTEQGDSAMYLCASSVSTGFSPLYFGQGTRLTVV.

The rearrangement links TRBV19 to TRBJ2-3; D unclear. The length of the CDR3 is 13 residues. V was pared by 3 bases and J by 2 bases, with 6 bases between. Germline CDR1 LNHDA, CDR2 SQIVND (reference sequence). The CDR3: CASSMGDTDTQYF. CDR3 in DNA: TGTGCCAGTAGTATGGGCGACACAGATACGCAGTATTTT.

The table lists this clonotype with a few counts. The chain recombines TRBV12-3 or TRBV12-4 with TRBJ1-3; D possibly corresponds to TRBD1 (5 bases). The CDR3 loop spans 13 amino acids. Trimming cost V 10 bases and J 2 bases, with 12 bases left between them. The CDR3 sequence: CATPGGTGNTIYF. CDR3 nucleotide sequence: TGTGCCACCCCGGGGGGAACTGGAAACACCATATATTTT.

This clonotype has a handful of counts. The rearrangement joins TRBV5-1 to TRBJ2-1; D is tentatively TRBD1 or TRBD2 (5 bases each). There are 16 residues in the CDR3. The V end lost 0 bases, the J end lost 6 bases, and 16 bases lay between the germline ends. Germline V lookup: CDR1 SGHRS, CDR2 YFSETQ. The CDR3 bases are TGCGCCAGCAGCTTGGGAGGGACCCAAAGGGGCAATGAGCAGTTCTTC. Protein: CASSLGGTQRGNEQFF.

This clonotype was picked up many times. The J gene is TRBJ2-1, the V gene TRBV19; 7 positions match TRBD1. The V gene end was trimmed by 9 bases and the J gene end by 6 bases; junction bases not matched to a gene: 5. The CDR3 totals 12 residues. CDR1 LNHDA and CDR2 SQIVND come from the germline V gene (reference sequence). CDR3 nucleotides: TGTGCCAGCAGGGACAGCGGCAATGAGCAGTTCTTC. Protein sequence: CASRDSGNEQFF.

At least ten counts were recorded for this clonotype. This rearrangement joins TRBV10-1 to TRBJ2-2; weak D call: TRBD1 (5 bases). The CDR3 extends over 15 amino acids. V was cut by 3 bases and J by 4 bases, with 12 bases left in between. Germline V CDR1 and CDR2: WNHNN, SYGVQD (reference sequence). CDR3: CASSDPGKGTGELFF. For the CDR3, the DNA is TGCGCCAGCAGTGACCCAGGGAAAGGCACCGGGGAGCTGTTTTTT.

This clonotype came up many times. This rearrangement joins TRBV30 to TRBJ2-1; TRBD1 matches at 9 bases. Germline-derived CDR1 and CDR2 are GTSNPN and SVGIG (reference sequence). After removal of 4 bases from V and 15 bases from J, the junction contained 13 bases not matched to a gene. The CDR3 has 13 residues. The CDR3 DNA is TGTGCCTGGAAGGCAGGAAGGGGGACAGGGCCGTTCTTC. It encodes CAWKAGRGTGPFF. Variable domain in full (rest from reference TRBV30 and TRBJ2-1): SQTIHQWPATLVQPVGSPLSLECTVEGTSNPNLYWYRQAAGRGLQLLFYSVGIGQISSEVPQNLSASRPQDRQFILSSKKLLLSDSGFYLCAWKAGRGTGPFFGPGTRLTVL.

Ten or more counts support this clonotype. CDR3 DNA: TGCGCCAGCAGGGCCGGGACAGGGGGTCTCAATGAGCAGTTCTTC. This encodes CASRAGTGGLNEQFF. The gene calls are TRBV5-1 and TRBJ2-1, with 11 bases that match TRBD1. The length of the CDR3 is 15 residues. J lost 6 bases, V lost 5 bases, and 7 bases had no gene match. CDR1 is SGHRS, CDR2 YFSETQ, per germline.

This rearrangement joins TRBV20-1 to TRBJ2-3; 8 bases map to TRBD2. This CDR3 contains 14 residues. CDR1 is DFQATT, CDR2 SNEGSKA, per germline (reference sequence). CDR3 bases: TGCATCCCCTGGGGTAGCGGGACCCAGGGTACGCAGTATTTT. This gives the protein CIPWGSGTQGTQYF.

This clonotype appeared a few times. The genes are TRBV7-2 and TRBJ2-7; D is unclear. The CDR3 has 12 amino acids. V lost 0 bases to trimming and J lost 5 bases, with 5 bases between them. CDR1 is SGHTA and CDR2 is FQGNSA in the germline V gene. This CDR3 is CASSLAGHEQYF. The CDR3 bases are TGTGCCAGCAGCTTAGCAGGTCACGAGCAGTACTTC.

This clonotype was counted many times. The chain is built from TRBV18 and TRBJ2-2; D call uncertain. Germline assignment: CDR1 KGHSH and CDR2 LQKENI. The CDR3 covers 14 residues. Trimming shortened V by 2 bases and J by 6 bases, and 10 bases separated the two germline ends. CDR3 protein: CASSPKTQAGELFF. The CDR3 DNA reads as TGTGCCAGCTCACCAAAGACGCAGGCCGGGGAGCTGTTTTTT.

Points on this clonotype: A much larger clone lies one base from this, so it may be a read error. The chain is built from TRBV7-2 and TRBJ2-2, with TRBD2 matching 8 bases. With V trimmed by 8 bases and J by 4 bases, 12 bases remained unmatched. The CDR3 contains 16 residues. The germline CDR1 and CDR2 sequences are SGHTA and FQGNSA. Here the CDR3 reads CASGSGTRGGTGELFF. The CDR3 coding sequence is TGTGCCAGCGGCTCCGGGACTAGGGGGGGCACCGGGGAGCTGTTTTTT.

Concerning this clonotype itself: A much larger clone sits a single nucleotide away, making a read error possible. V is TRBV9 and J is TRBJ1-5, with TRBD1 identical over 9 bases. Germline CDR1 and CDR2: SGDLS and YYNGEE. The V gene end was trimmed by 3 bases and the J gene end by 3 bases; junction bases not matched to a gene: 7. The CDR3 covers 16 residues. The CDR3 loop is CASSDRQGDFNQPQHF. DNA for the CDR3: TGTGCCAGCAGCGACCGACAGGGGGACTTCAATCAGCCCCAGCATTTT.

The chain links TRBV20-1 to TRBJ2-3, with 11 positions matching TRBD2. Trimming removed 3 bases from V and 5 bases from J; junction bases left unmatched: 13. Per the germline V gene, CDR1 is DFQATT and CDR2 is SNEGSKA (reference sequence). The CDR3 length is 17 residues. CDR3 region: CSASPPWGSGRVDTQYF. The CDR3 coding sequence is TGCAGTGCTAGCCCCCCCTGGGGTAGCGGGAGGGTAGATACGCAGTATTTT.

A word on this clonotype: A read error is the likely source, as a far larger clone sits one nucleotide away. The V gene is TRBV6-1, the J gene TRBJ2-1; D possibly matches TRBD1 or TRBD2 (5 bases each). This CDR3 is built from 15 residues. CDR1 MNHNS and CDR2 SASEGT come from the germline V gene. The CDR3 spells CASLDRDPSYSEQFF. The CDR3 DNA reads as TGTGCCAGCTTGGACCGGGACCCCTCCTACAGTGAGCAGTTCTTC.

This clonotype was counted at least ten times. The rearrangement uses TRBV29-1 and TRBJ1-1; D gene unclear. Germline V lookup: CDR1 SQVTM, CDR2 ANQGSEA. The CDR3 runs 12 residues. The ends were cut back, 6 bases at V and 1 base at J, with 9 bases in the middle. In DNA form, the CDR3 reads TGCAGCGTCCTACGGGCGAACACTGAAGCTTTCTTT. It yields the protein CSVLRANTEAFF. Supplemented by reference TRBV29-1 and TRBJ1-1, the full variable domain reads SAVISQKPSRDICQRGTSLTIQCQVDSQVTMMFWYRQQPGQSLTLIATANQGSEATYESGFVIDKFPISRPNLTFSTLTVSNMSPEDSSIYLCSVLRANTEAFFGQGTRLTVV.